What follows are 24 T cell receptor beta chains derived from one specimen sequenced in a study of T cell clonotyping in hematopoietic cell transplantation. The table came from immunoSEQ multiplex PCR; TCRdb's copy has only in-frame clones and leaves some out. The sample records 55,000 to 70,000 clones, 90% to 95% being singletons. The specimen sequenced was peripheral blood mononuclear cells. These receptors all stem from a man aged 50 or older in good health. Some clones in this sample may be carry-over from other donors' samples.

The chain couples TRBV27 to TRBJ1-1; TRBD1 matches at 7 bases. V shed 0 bases and J 4 bases; nucleotides not matched to a gene: 5. The germline V gene encodes CDR1 MNHEY and CDR2 SMNVEV (reference sequence). The CDR3 runs to 15 residues. The CDR3 loop is CASSLSRQGGTEAFF. CDR3 bases: TGTGCCAGCAGTTTATCGAGACAGGGCGGCACTGAAGCTTTCTTT.

The V call is TRBV28, the J call TRBJ1-4, with D possibly TRBD1 on 5 matching bases. V was shortened by 3 bases and J by 0 bases, with 5 bases between the two germline ends. This CDR3 is 14 amino acids long. CDR1 and CDR2 from the germline V gene are MDHEN and SYDVKM. The CDR3 loop reads CASSFRATNEKLFF. The CDR3, as DNA: TGTGCCAGCAGTTTCAGGGCAACTAATGAAAAACTGTTTTTT.

J is TRBJ1-5 and V is TRBV2; D gene ambiguous. Germline values: CDR1 SNHLY, CDR2 FYNNEI. The CDR3 runs to 11 residues. The V and J ends lost 8 bases and 3 bases respectively, with 5 bases between them. The CDR3: CASGTNQPQHF. Written as DNA, the CDR3 is TGTGCCAGCGGAACCAATCAGCCCCAGCATTTT.

The chain employs TRBV9 and TRBJ2-1; D is unresolved. Trimming took off 3 bases at V and 9 bases at J, with 13 bases between the two ends. The CDR3 consists of 13 residues. CDR1 is SGDLS and CDR2 is YYNGEE in the germline V gene. CDR3 amino acids: CASSAYPIGEQFF. The CDR3 nucleotides are TGTGCCAGCAGCGCATATCCCATAGGTGAGCAGTTCTTC.

In this sample, this clone turned up a few times. The genes are TRBV28 and TRBJ2-7; no clear D gene. CDR3 length: 11 residues. Trimming stripped 1 base from V and 5 bases from J, with 3 bases between. The V gene's germline CDR1 is MDHEN and CDR2 SYDVKM. The CDR3 region has the DNA TGTGCCAGCAGTTTATCGGACGAGCAGTACTTC. Translation gives CASSLSDEQYF.

This sequence joins TRBV9 and TRBJ2-2; D not certain. There are 13 residues in the CDR3. Germline assignment: CDR1 SGDLS and CDR2 YYNGEE. V shed 4 bases and J shed 8 bases, with 12 bases lying between them. CDR3 protein: CASSTPGPGELFF. The CDR3 DNA follows: TGTGCCAGCAGCACCCCCGGGCCGGGGGAGCTGTTTTTT.

V and J are TRBV6-1 and TRBJ2-2; D not certain. V lost 2 bases and J lost 6, with 10 bases in between. The CDR3 contains 14 residues. Per the germline V gene, CDR1 is MNHNS and CDR2 is SASEGT. The CDR3 loop is CASSELLTAGELFF. The CDR3 nucleotides read TGTGCCAGCAGTGAATTACTGACGGCCGGGGAGCTGTTTTTT.

V usage is TRBV4-1 and J usage is TRBJ1-4; 8 nucleotides align to TRBD1. CDR1 MGHRA and CDR2 YSYEKL come from the germline V gene. The CDR3 length is 16 residues. Trimming cost V 2 bases and J 5 bases; bases outside gene matches: 7. In DNA form, the CDR3 reads TGCGCCAGCAGCCAATCCGGACAGGGACCAAATGAAAAACTGTTTTTT. This encodes CASSQSGQGPNEKLFF.

This chain links TRBV11-1 with TRBJ2-7, with D possibly being TRBD1 or TRBD2 (5 bases each). V lost 8 bases and J 3 bases, leaving 8 bases between the germline ends. The CDR3 has 11 residues. Per germline, CDR1 SGHAT and CDR2 FQDESV (reference sequence). CDR3 in amino acids: CASGGRYEQYF. DNA for the CDR3: TGTGCCAGCGGGGGTCGCTACGAGCAGTACTTC.

The chain combines TRBV7-6 with TRBJ1-4, with no clear D. CDR1 and CDR2 (germline): SGHVS, FNYEAQ. This CDR3 comprises 15 residues. The V gene lost 1 base and the J gene lost 8 bases, with 14 bases spanning the gap. CDR3 sequence (DNA): TGTGCCAGCAGCTTAGTCGGAGGGAAGGAGGAAAAACTGTTTTTT. This gives the protein CASSLVGGKEEKLFF.

The chain links TRBV30 to TRBJ1-2; D unclear. V dropped 2 bases and J dropped 0 bases, with 10 bases sitting between them. In germline, CDR1 is GTSNPN, CDR2 SVGIG (reference sequence). The length of the CDR3 is 14 residues. The CDR3 sequence: CAWSKGGSNYGYTF. The CDR3, as DNA: TGTGCCTGGAGTAAGGGAGGGTCTAACTATGGCTACACCTTC.

The chain carries TRBV4-2 and TRBJ2-7; D gene uncertain. V lost 1 base and J lost 6, with 10 bases in between. This CDR3 is built from 13 residues. Germline CDR1 reads LGHNA; CDR2 reads YNFKEQ. CDR3 amino acids: CASSQGMELEQYF. The CDR3 DNA is TGTGCCAGCAGCCAAGGAATGGAGCTCGAGCAGTACTTC.

This clone was found once. The genes are TRBV4-1 and TRBJ2-7; a possible D gene is TRBD1 (5 bases). Germline CDR1 reads MGHRA; CDR2 reads YSYEKL. CDR3 length equals 16 residues. V was clipped by 0 bases and J by 9 bases, with 21 bases between them. The CDR3 nucleotides are TGCGCCAGCAGCCAAGATTTTACAGGTGGTGGGAATGGGCAGTACTTC. As protein: CASSQDFTGGGNGQYF.

This chain links TRBV28 with TRBJ2-3, with a weak D call TRBD2 (6 bases). The germline V gene has CDR1 MDHEN and CDR2 SYDVKM. The CDR3 has 14 residues. V dropped 10 bases and J dropped 2 bases, with 16 bases sitting between them. The CDR3 coding sequence is TGTGCCATAAGGGCTAGCGACATCACAGATACGCAGTATTTT. Its translation: CAIRASDITDTQYF.

The rearrangement links TRBV7-9 to TRBJ1-4; D call uncertain. This CDR3 has 11 residues. Trimming pared 5 bases from V and 8 bases from J, leaving 6 bases between. CDR1 is SEHNR, CDR2 FQNEAQ, per germline (reference sequence). CDR3 sequence reads: CASSPSEKLFF. The CDR3 DNA reads TGTGCCAGCAGCCCGTCGGAAAAACTGTTTTTT.

This chain links TRBV5-8 with TRBJ1-5; a possible D gene is TRBD1 (5 bases). The CDR3 has 14 residues. V was cut by 5 bases and J by 6 bases, with 15 bases left in between. The germline V gene has CDR1 SGHTS and CDR2 YDEGEE. The CDR3 region is CASRDPGGGQPQHF. The CDR3 bases are TGTGCCAGCAGGGATCCCGGGGGTGGTCAGCCCCAGCATTTT.

The chain uses TRBV7-3 and TRBJ1-2; 7 bases agree with TRBD1. CDR3 length: 13 amino acids. Germline V CDR1 and CDR2: SGHTA, FQGTGA. The V and J ends lost 5 bases and 2 bases, in that order; junction bases with no gene match: 2. This CDR3 reads CASSPTGNYGYTF. DNA for the CDR3: TGTGCCAGCAGCCCGACAGGGAACTATGGCTACACCTTC.

The gene calls are TRBV7-2 and TRBJ2-5; tentatively, D is TRBD2 (6 bases). V shed 2 bases and J shed 5 bases, with 12 bases lying between them. The germline gives CDR1 SGHTA, CDR2 FQGNSA. The CDR3 length is 14 residues. This CDR3 is CASSLQTGEETQYF. The CDR3 DNA is TGTGCCAGCAGCTTACAGACGGGGGAGGAGACCCAGTACTTC. The complete variable domain, with remaining parts taken from reference TRBV7-2 and TRBJ2-5, reads GAGVSQSPSNKVTEKGKDVELRCDPISGHTALYWYRQSLGQGLEFLIYFQGNSAPDKSGLPSDRFSAERTGGSVSTLTIQRTQQEDSAVYLCASSLQTGEETQYFGPGTRLLVL.

The chain couples TRBV7-2 to TRBJ1-2; D unclear. V was clipped by 2 bases and J by 6 bases, with 10 bases between them. This CDR3 comprises 13 residues. Looked up from germline, CDR1 is SGHTA and CDR2 is FQGNSA. CDR3 DNA sequence: TGTGCCAGCAGCTTATCTCCGAGTGATGGCTACACCTTC. Protein product: CASSLSPSDGYTF.

The rearrangement joins TRBV7-9 to TRBJ2-7, with D unclear. Germline CDR1 and CDR2: SEHNR and FQNEAQ (reference sequence). The CDR3 has 12 residues. The V gene lost 2 bases and the J gene lost 4 bases, with 6 bases spanning the gap. This CDR3 is CASSLNPYEQYF. In DNA, the CDR3 is TGTGCCAGCAGCTTAAACCCGTACGAGCAGTACTTC. Drawing the rest from reference TRBV7-9 and TRBJ2-7, the complete variable domain is DTGVSQNPRHKITKRGQNVTFRCDPISEHNRLYWYRQTLGQGPEFLTYFQNEAQLEKSRLLSDRFSAERPKGSFSTLEIQRTEQGDSAMYLCASSLNPYEQYFGPGTRLTVT.

The V and J genes are TRBV2 and TRBJ2-7; D unclear. Germline V lookup: CDR1 SNHLY, CDR2 FYNNEI. V shed 2 bases and J shed 7 bases, with 6 bases lying between them. The CDR3 runs to 11 residues. The CDR3 region is CASSERREQYF. DNA for the CDR3: TGTGCCAGCAGTGAACGACGGGAGCAGTACTTC.

J is TRBJ1-1 and V is TRBV7-9; D possibly corresponds to TRBD1 (6 bases). The V gene lost 5 bases and the J gene lost 8 bases, with 12 bases spanning the gap. The V gene's germline CDR1 is SEHNR and CDR2 FQNEAQ (reference sequence). The CDR3 spans 12 residues. The CDR3 here is CASSQTTGEAFF. The CDR3 region has the DNA TGTGCCAGCAGCCAGACGACAGGCGAAGCTTTCTTT.

The rearrangement joins TRBV6-5 to TRBJ2-7; 8 bases are a match to TRBD2. The CDR3 is 12 residues long. V gave up 10 bases and J gave up 2 bases; unmatched junction bases: 4. CDR1 and CDR2 (germline): MNHEY, SVGAGI. CDR3 DNA: TGTGCCACCGCGGGGGGTACCTACGAGCAGTACTTC. Translated: CATAGGTYEQYF.

In this sample, this clone turned up once. The chain couples TRBV7-8 to TRBJ1-5; unclear D gene. The ends were cut back, 1 base at V and 4 bases at J, with 5 bases in the middle. Germline CDR1 is SGHVS and CDR2 is FQNEAQ. The CDR3 consists of 13 residues. CDR3 sequence: CASSLDPNQPQHF. CDR3 DNA sequence: TGTGCCAGCAGCTTAGACCCAAATCAGCCCCAGCATTTT.